The 24 T cell receptor beta chains presented below share a single source sample, sequenced in a study of blood T cell repertoires in COVID-19 (dated by TCRdb to 2018 to 2021). The method behind the library was the immunoSEQ multiplex PCR assay. The clones in this table, taken by TCRdb from immuneACCESS, are in-frame only. Not every clone is retained; where verified, under half of the shortfall comes from an unresolved V gene, and the cause of the rest is unknown. The table for this sample lists about 220,000 clones; under 90% of them were counted only once. The biggest ten clones account for approximately 4.9% of the sample. The sample consisted of PBMCs or T cells enriched from blood (not recorded which). Every receptor here comes from a woman aged 45-65 years who had been exposed to COVID-19.

This clone was picked up one time. V is TRBV6-2 or TRBV6-3 and J is TRBJ1-5, with D unclear. The V gene lost 5 bases and the J gene lost 3 bases, with 8 bases spanning the gap. This CDR3 is built from 13 residues. Germline assignment: CDR1 MNHEY and CDR2 SVGEGT. The DNA of the CDR3 is TGTGCCAGCAGTGTAATAAACAATCAGCCCCAGCATTTT. Translation gives CASSVINNQPQHF.

The rearrangement links TRBV4-3 to TRBJ1-3; perhaps TRBD1 as D (6 bases). Germline CDR1 and CDR2: LGHNA and YSLEER. Trimming removed 0 bases from V and 2 bases from J, with 14 bases in between. This CDR3 contains 17 residues. The CDR3 coding sequence is TGCGCCAGCAGCCAAGAATCCGGGGGGCTCGCTGGAAACACCATATATTTT. This translates into CASSQESGGLAGNTIYF.

This chain joins TRBV29-1 and TRBJ1-2, with TRBD1 matching over 8 bases. CDR1 SQVTM and CDR2 ANQGSEA come from the germline V gene. With V trimmed by 3 bases and J by 8 bases, 8 bases remained unmatched. This CDR3 has 13 amino acids. The CDR3 protein is CSVEPPTGDGYTF. In nucleotides, the CDR3 is TGCAGCGTTGAGCCACCGACAGGGGACGGCTACACCTTC.

V is TRBV11-2 and J is TRBJ2-1, with 7 bases aligning to TRBD2. The CDR3 has 16 amino acids. Losses at the gene ends were 5 bases for V and 5 bases for J; bases not matched to a gene: 12. CDR1 is SGHAT, CDR2 FQNNGV, per germline. The CDR3: CASSPRGGTRNNEQFF. The CDR3 DNA is TGTGCCAGCAGCCCCCGGGGAGGGACCAGGAACAATGAGCAGTTCTTC. Complete variable domain (other parts from reference TRBV11-2 and TRBJ2-1): EAGVAQSPRYKIIEKRQSVAFWCNPISGHATLYWYQQILGQGPKLLIQFQNNGVVDDSQLPKDRFSAERLKGVDSTLKIQPAKLEDSAVYLCASSPRGGTRNNEQFFGPGTRLTVL.

This clone was picked up a small number of times. The rearrangement joins TRBV27 to TRBJ1-5; a weak D match, TRBD1 (6 bases). The CDR3 runs 15 residues. Trimming left V 6 bases short and J 3 bases short, with 15 bases between. Germline CDR1 MNHEY, CDR2 SMNVEV (reference sequence). CDR3 region: CASRRDISTNQPQHF. CDR3 in DNA: TGTGCCAGCAGAAGGGACATTTCCACCAATCAGCCCCAGCATTTT.

In its sample, this clone was seen a few times. This chain joins TRBV19 and TRBJ2-5; perhaps TRBD2 as D (6 bases). Trimming shortened V by 4 bases and J by 4 bases, and 19 bases separated the two germline ends. CDR3 size: 16 residues. The germline gives CDR1 LNHDA, CDR2 SQIVND (reference sequence). The CDR3 here is CASSTGVRGLGETQYF. DNA of the CDR3: TGTGCCAGTAGTACCGGGGTACGGGGACTCGGAGAGACCCAGTACTTC.

The J gene is TRBJ1-3, the V gene TRBV7-9; TRBD1 agrees at 7 bases. After removal of 0 bases from V and 3 bases from J, the junction contained 8 bases not matched to a gene. CDR3 size: 17 residues. Germline V gives CDR1 SEHNR, CDR2 FQNEAQ (reference sequence). CDR3 bases: TGTGCCAGCAGCTTAGCGGGACAGCCTCCCTTTGGAAACACCATATATTTT. It specifies CASSLAGQPPFGNTIYF.

The chain joins TRBV19 to TRBJ2-4; the D is unclear. V shed 1 base and J shed 8 bases, with 9 bases lying between them. Germline V gene data show CDR1 as LNHDA and CDR2 as SQIVND (reference sequence). This CDR3 has 13 amino acids. CDR3 in amino acids: CASSIAVRDIQYF. Here the CDR3 DNA reads TGTGCCAGTAGTATAGCCGTTAGAGACATTCAGTACTTC.

The chain links TRBV5-1 to TRBJ1-4; D may be TRBD1 (5 bases). The CDR3 has 15 amino acids. Germline CDR1 SGHRS, CDR2 YFSETQ. The V end was cut by 2 bases, the J end by 8 bases, with 16 bases between. The CDR3 nucleotides read TGCGCCAGCAGCTTTCAGGGAATGATCGGAGAAAAACTGTTTTTT. This codes for CASSFQGMIGEKLFF.

J is TRBJ2-5 and V is TRBV4-1, with a weak D call TRBD1 (7 bases). The CDR3 contains 15 residues. Trimming pared 1 base from V and 4 bases from J, leaving 13 bases between. Germline V lookup: CDR1 MGHRA, CDR2 YSYEKL. The CDR3 nucleotides read TGCGCCAGCAGCCAAGCGCAGGGGGGTGGAGAGACCCAGTACTTC. Protein sequence: CASSQAQGGGETQYF.

The V and J genes are TRBV24-1 and TRBJ2-3; no clear D. CDR1 and CDR2 (germline): KGHDR, SFDVKD. The CDR3 runs 14 residues. Deletions cut 11 bases from V and 3 bases from J, with 17 bases between. The CDR3 region is CAILGTDLTDTQYF. The CDR3 DNA reads as TGTGCCATTCTTGGTACAGACCTTACAGATACGCAGTATTTT.

This clone was observed a single time. The CDR3 bases are TGTGCAAGTCGTGCCCATAGCGGGGGGGCGACAGATACGCAGTATTTT. It codes for CASRAHSGGATDTQYF. This chain uses TRBV12-2 with TRBJ2-3; the table names TRBD2, a call not compared with the DNA. TRBV12-2 is tagged as a pseudogene. CDR3 size: 16 residues.

This clone was detected a few times. The chain couples TRBV3-1 (or the pseudogene TRBV3-2) to TRBJ1-6, with D perhaps matching TRBD1 (5 bases). There are 13 residues in the CDR3. Per germline, CDR1 LGHDT and CDR2 YNNKEL (reference sequence). The ends were cut back, 2 bases at V and 9 bases at J, with 8 bases in the middle. The CDR3 nucleotides read TGTGCCAGCAGCCAACAGGGAGGTTCACCCCTCCACTTT. Translation gives CASSQQGGSPLHF.

The chain carries TRBV6-1 and TRBJ2-2; perhaps TRBD2 as D (5 bases). The germline gives CDR1 MNHNS, CDR2 SASEGT. The V and J ends lost 2 bases and 1 base respectively, with 14 bases between them. The CDR3 is 17 amino acids. The CDR3 DNA follows: TGTGCCAGCAGTGAACAAAGGTTTCGGGGGAACACCGGGGAGCTGTTTTTT. Translation: CASSEQRFRGNTGELFF.

V gene TRBV5-1 combines with J gene TRBJ1-4; D perhaps matches TRBD1 (5 bases). Germline CDR1 and CDR2: SGHRS and YFSETQ. CDR3 length: 16 amino acids. Trimming removed 4 bases at V and 5 bases at J, with 18 bases between. CDR3 sequence: CASSDGGKGPNEKLFF. DNA for the CDR3: TGCGCCAGCAGCGATGGGGGGAAAGGGCCCAATGAAAAACTGTTTTTT.

This chain uses TRBV5-4 with TRBJ1-1; a weak D match, TRBD1 (5 bases). V lost 0 bases to trimming and J lost 7 bases, with 13 bases between them. The CDR3 covers 14 residues. Germline V gene lookup returns CDR1 SGHNT and CDR2 YYREEE (reference sequence). CDR3 region: CASSLGGTSYEAFF. The CDR3 DNA sequence: TGTGCCAGCAGCTTGGGGGGCACCTCCTATGAAGCTTTCTTT.

The chain links TRBV5-6 to TRBJ1-1; D gene uncertain. The germline V and J ends were trimmed by 5 bases and 5 bases, with 13 bases remaining between them. The CDR3 is 13 amino acids. The germline V gene has CDR1 SGHDT and CDR2 YYEEEE. The CDR3 spells CASRRIDLTEAFF. The CDR3 nucleotides read TGTGCCAGCAGAAGAATAGATTTGACTGAAGCTTTCTTT.

The J gene is TRBJ2-5, the V gene TRBV5-1; D is possibly TRBD2 (5 bases). This CDR3 contains 15 residues. Germline V gene sequence: CDR1 SGHRS, CDR2 YFSETQ. V gave up 0 bases and J gave up 3 bases, with 12 bases separating them. CDR3 bases: TGCGCCAGCAGCTTGGCCCCGGGGAACAAAGAGACCCAGTACTTC. Encoded protein: CASSLAPGNKETQYF.

The chain combines TRBV5-6 with TRBJ1-3; 7 nucleotides match TRBD1. The germline V gene encodes CDR1 SGHDT and CDR2 YYEEEE. This CDR3 contains 15 residues. J lost 0 bases, V lost 2 bases, and 2 bases had no gene match. The CDR3 region is CASSFDRDSGNTIYF. CDR3 nucleotide sequence: TGTGCCAGCAGCTTCGACAGGGACTCTGGAAACACCATATATTTT.

The V and J genes are TRBV18 and TRBJ2-1; TRBD2 matches 7 bases. Germline lookup yields CDR1 KGHSH and CDR2 LQKENI. V lost 6 bases, J lost 8 bases, and 13 bases stayed unmatched. The CDR3 covers 15 residues. In DNA form, the CDR3 reads TGTGCCAGCTCTCCGTGGGCCCGGGGGGAAGATGAGCAGTTCTTC. The encoded protein is CASSPWARGEDEQFF.

The genes are TRBV4-3 and TRBJ1-1, with 8 positions matching TRBD1. V was pared by 1 base and J by 5 bases, with 6 bases of the junction left unmatched. The CDR3 runs 15 residues. Germline V CDR1 and CDR2: LGHNA, YSLEER. CDR3 in amino acids: CASSQGRTGSTEAFF. Here the CDR3 DNA reads TGCGCCAGCAGCCAAGGTCGGACAGGGAGTACTGAAGCTTTCTTT.

The chain combines TRBV7-9 with TRBJ2-2; 7 bases match TRBD1. Germline-derived CDR1 and CDR2 are SEHNR and FQNEAQ (reference sequence). The CDR3 runs 17 residues. With 3 bases clipped from V and 0 bases from J, the junction kept 7 bases outside the gene matches. The CDR3 region is CASSFHLGGANTGELFF. For the CDR3, the DNA is TGTGCCAGCAGCTTCCACCTAGGGGGCGCGAACACCGGGGAGCTGTTTTTT. Combining the CDR3 with reference TRBV7-9 and TRBJ2-2 gives the whole variable domain DTGVSQNPRHKITKRGQNVTFRCDPISEHNRLYWYRQTLGQGPEFLTYFQNEAQLEKSRLLSDRFSAERPKGSFSTLEIQRTEQGDSAMYLCASSFHLGGANTGELFFGEGSRLTVL.

This sequence joins TRBV19 and TRBJ1-5, with TRBD1 as a possible D gene (6 bases). CDR1 is LNHDA, CDR2 SQIVND, per germline (reference sequence). The germline V and J ends were trimmed by 1 base and 1 base, with 17 bases remaining between them. CDR3 length: 18 residues. The CDR3 DNA reads as TGTGCCAGTAGTATAGGATCCTATAGGGGGATCAGCAATCAGCCCCAGCATTTT. Its protein product is CASSIGSYRGISNQPQHF.

The rearrangement joins TRBV14 to TRBJ2-5, with 7 bases that match TRBD1. The ends lost 3 bases at V and 2 bases at J; junction bases unmatched: 9. Germline V lookup: CDR1 SGHDN, CDR2 FVKESK. CDR3 length: 16 residues. CDR3 sequence: CASSHRPFRGQETQYF. The CDR3, as DNA: TGTGCCAGCAGCCACCGACCGTTCAGGGGGCAAGAGACCCAGTACTTC. The whole variable domain, filled in from reference TRBV14 and TRBJ2-5, reads EAGVTQFPSHSVIEKGQTVTLRCDPISGHDNLYWYRRVMGKEIKFLLHFVKESKQDESGMPNNRFLAERTGGTYSTLKVQPAELEDSGVYFCASSHRPFRGQETQYFGPGTRLLVL.